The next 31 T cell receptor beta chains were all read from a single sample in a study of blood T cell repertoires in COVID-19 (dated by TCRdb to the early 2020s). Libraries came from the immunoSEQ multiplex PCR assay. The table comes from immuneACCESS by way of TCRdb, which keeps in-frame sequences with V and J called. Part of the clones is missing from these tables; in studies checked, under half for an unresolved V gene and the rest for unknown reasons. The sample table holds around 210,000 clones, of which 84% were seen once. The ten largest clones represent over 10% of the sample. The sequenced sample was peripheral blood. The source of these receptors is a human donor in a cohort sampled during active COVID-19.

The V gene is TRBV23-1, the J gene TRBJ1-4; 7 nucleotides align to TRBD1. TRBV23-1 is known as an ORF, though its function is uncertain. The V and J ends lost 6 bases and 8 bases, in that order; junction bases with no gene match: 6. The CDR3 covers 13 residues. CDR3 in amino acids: CASSHTGVEKLFF. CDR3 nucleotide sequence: TGCGCCAGCAGCCACACAGGGGTGGAAAAACTGTTTTTT.

CDR3 sequence: CASSFRDRGNQPQHF. Written as DNA, the CDR3 is TGTGCCAGCAGTTTTAGGGACAGAGGCAATCAGCCCCAGCATTTT. The rearrangement uses TRBV28 and TRBJ1-5, with 7 bases identical to TRBD1. The CDR3 sequence is 15 residues long. The trim removed 3 bases at V and 2 bases at J, leaving 4 bases unmatched. Per the germline V gene, CDR1 is MDHEN and CDR2 is SYDVKM. Full variable domain (rest looked up from reference TRBV28 and TRBJ1-5): DVKVTQSSRYLVKRTGEKVFLECVQDMDHENMFWYRQDPGLGLRLIYFSYDVKMKEKGDIPEGYSVSREKKERFSLILESASTNQTSMYLCASSFRDRGNQPQHFGDGTRLSIL.

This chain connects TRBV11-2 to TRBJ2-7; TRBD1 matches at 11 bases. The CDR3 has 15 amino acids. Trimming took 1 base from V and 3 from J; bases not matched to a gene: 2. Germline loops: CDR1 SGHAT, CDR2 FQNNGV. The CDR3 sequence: CASSLVGTGGYEQYF. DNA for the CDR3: TGTGCCAGCAGCTTAGTCGGGACAGGGGGCTACGAGCAGTACTTC.

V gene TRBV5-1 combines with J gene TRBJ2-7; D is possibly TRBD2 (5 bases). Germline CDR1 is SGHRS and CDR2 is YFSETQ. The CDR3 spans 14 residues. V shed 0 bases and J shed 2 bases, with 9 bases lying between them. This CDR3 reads CASSLALLAYEQYF. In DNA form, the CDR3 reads TGCGCCAGCAGCTTGGCACTACTAGCCTACGAGCAGTACTTC. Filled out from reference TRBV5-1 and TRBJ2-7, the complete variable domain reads KAGVTQTPRYLIKTRGQQVTLSCSPISGHRSVSWYQQTPGQGLQFLFEYFSETQRNKGNFPGRFSGRQFSNSRSEMNVSTLELGDSALYLCASSLALLAYEQYFGPGTRLTVT.

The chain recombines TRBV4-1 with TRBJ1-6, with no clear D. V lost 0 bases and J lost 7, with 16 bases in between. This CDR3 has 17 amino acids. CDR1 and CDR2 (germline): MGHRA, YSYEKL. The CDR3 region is CASSQEWAVILNSPLHF. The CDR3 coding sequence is TGCGCCAGCAGCCAAGAATGGGCAGTGATTTTAAATTCACCCCTCCACTTT.

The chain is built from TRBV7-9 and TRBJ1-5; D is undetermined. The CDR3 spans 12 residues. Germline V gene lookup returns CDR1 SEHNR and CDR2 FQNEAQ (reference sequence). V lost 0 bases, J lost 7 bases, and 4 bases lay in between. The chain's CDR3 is CASSLALQPQHF. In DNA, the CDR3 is TGTGCCAGCAGCTTAGCTCTACAGCCCCAGCATTTT.

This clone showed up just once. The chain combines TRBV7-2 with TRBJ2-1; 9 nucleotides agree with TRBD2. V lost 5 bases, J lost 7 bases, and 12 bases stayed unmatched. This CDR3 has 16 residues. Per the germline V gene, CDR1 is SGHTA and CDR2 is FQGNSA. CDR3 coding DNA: TGTGCCAGCAGCCCCCAAGGAGCGGGAGGTTGGAATGAGCAGTTCTTC. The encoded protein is CASSPQGAGGWNEQFF.

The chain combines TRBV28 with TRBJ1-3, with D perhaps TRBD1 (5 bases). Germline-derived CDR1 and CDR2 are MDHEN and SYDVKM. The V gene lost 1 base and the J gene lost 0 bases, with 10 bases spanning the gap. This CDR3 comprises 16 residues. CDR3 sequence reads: CASSLLGGGSGNTIYF. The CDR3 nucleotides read TGTGCCAGCAGTTTATTGGGGGGGGGCTCTGGAAACACCATATATTTT.

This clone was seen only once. The CDR3 DNA reads TGTGCCTGGAAACAGGTCGCCGCGAACACCGGGGAGCTGTTTTTT. As protein: CAWKQVAANTGELFF. The J gene is TRBJ2-2, the V gene TRBV30; a weak D match, TRBD1 (5 bases). The CDR3 sequence is 15 residues long. Germline V gives CDR1 GTSNPN, CDR2 SVGIG (reference sequence). The V and J ends lost 4 bases and 0 bases respectively, with 12 bases between them. Based on the CDR3 plus reference TRBV30 and TRBJ2-2, the full variable domain is SQTIHQWPATLVQPVGSPLSLECTVEGTSNPNLYWYRQAAGRGLQLLFYSVGIGQISSEVPQNLSASRPQDRQFILSSKKLLLSDSGFYLCAWKQVAANTGELFFGEGSRLTVL.

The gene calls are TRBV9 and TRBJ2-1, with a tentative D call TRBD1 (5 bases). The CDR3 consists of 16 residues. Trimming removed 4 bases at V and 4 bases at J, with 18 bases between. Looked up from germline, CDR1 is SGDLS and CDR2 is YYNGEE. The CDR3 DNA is TGTGCCAGCAGCCTCCACCTTAGGGGCGGTTACAATGAGCAGTTCTTC. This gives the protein CASSLHLRGGYNEQFF.

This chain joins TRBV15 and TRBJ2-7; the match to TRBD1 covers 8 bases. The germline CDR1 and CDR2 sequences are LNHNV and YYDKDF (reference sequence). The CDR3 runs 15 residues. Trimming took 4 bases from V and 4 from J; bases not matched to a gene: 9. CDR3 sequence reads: CATSTGQGLGYEQYF. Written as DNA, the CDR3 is TGTGCCACCAGCACAGGACAGGGCTTGGGGTACGAGCAGTACTTC.

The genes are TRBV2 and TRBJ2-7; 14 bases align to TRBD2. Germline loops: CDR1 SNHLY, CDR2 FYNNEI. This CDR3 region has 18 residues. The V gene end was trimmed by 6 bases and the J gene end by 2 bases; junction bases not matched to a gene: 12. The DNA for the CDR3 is TGTGCCAGCAGCGGGAGGGGAGGGGGACTAGCGGGAGCCTACGAGCAGTACTTC. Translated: CASSGRGGGLAGAYEQYF.

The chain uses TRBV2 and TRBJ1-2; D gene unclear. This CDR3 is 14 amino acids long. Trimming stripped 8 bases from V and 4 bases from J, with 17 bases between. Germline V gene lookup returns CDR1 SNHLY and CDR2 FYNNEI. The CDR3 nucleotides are TGTGCCAGCGAAGGAGCGGGAACCGTCTATGGCTACACCTTC. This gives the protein CASEGAGTVYGYTF.

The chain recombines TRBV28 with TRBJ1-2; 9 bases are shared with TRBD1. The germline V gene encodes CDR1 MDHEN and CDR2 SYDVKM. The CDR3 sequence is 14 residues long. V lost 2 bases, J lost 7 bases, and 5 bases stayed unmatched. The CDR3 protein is CASSLGGQGVGYTF. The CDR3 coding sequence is TGTGCCAGCAGTTTAGGGGGACAGGGAGTTGGCTACACCTTC.

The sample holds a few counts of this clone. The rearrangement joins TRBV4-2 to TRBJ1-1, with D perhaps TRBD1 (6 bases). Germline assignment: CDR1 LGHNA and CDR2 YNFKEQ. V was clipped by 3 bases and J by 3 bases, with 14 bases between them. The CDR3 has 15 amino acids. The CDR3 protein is CASSQPQGTDTEAFF. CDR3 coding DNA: TGTGCCAGCAGCCAGCCACAGGGTACGGACACTGAAGCTTTCTTT.

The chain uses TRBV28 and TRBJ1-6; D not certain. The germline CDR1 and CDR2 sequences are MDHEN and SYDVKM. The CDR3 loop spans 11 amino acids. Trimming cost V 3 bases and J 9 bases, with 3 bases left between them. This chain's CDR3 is CASSFRSPLHF. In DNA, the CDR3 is TGTGCCAGCAGTTTTCGTTCACCCCTCCACTTT.

Written as DNA, the CDR3 is TGTGCCAGCTCACCAAACAGGGGAGGAGGCAATCAGCCCCAGCATTTT. Amino acid sequence: CASSPNRGGGNQPQHF. The chain employs TRBV18 and TRBJ1-5, with TRBD1 matching 7 bases. Germline CDR1 and CDR2: KGHSH and LQKENI. V gave up 2 bases and J gave up 2 bases; unmatched junction bases: 6. The CDR3 consists of 16 residues.

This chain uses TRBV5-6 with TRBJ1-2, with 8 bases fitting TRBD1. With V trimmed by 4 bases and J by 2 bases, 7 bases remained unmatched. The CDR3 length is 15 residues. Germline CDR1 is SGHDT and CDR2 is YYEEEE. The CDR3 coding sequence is TGTGCCAGCAGCCAGGGGGCAGGGACCAACTATGGCTACACCTTC. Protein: CASSQGAGTNYGYTF.

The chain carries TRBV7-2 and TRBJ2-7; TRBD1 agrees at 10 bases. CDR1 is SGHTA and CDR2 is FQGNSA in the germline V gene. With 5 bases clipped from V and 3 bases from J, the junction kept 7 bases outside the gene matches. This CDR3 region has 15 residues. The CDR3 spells CASSIDRDRGYEQYF. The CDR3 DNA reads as TGTGCCAGCAGCATAGACCGGGACAGGGGCTACGAGCAGTACTTC.

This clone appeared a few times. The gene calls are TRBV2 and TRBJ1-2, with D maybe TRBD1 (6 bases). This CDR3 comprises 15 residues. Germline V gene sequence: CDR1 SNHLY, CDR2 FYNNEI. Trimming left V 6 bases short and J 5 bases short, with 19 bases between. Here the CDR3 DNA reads TGTGCCAGCAGGGAACGGACAGACAGAATTTATGGCTACACCTTC. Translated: CASRERTDRIYGYTF.

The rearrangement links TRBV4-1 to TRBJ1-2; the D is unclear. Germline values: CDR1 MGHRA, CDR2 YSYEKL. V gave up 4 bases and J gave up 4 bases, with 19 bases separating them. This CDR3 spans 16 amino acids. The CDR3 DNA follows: TGCGCCAGCAGCCGAAGCGGAAGTCCGGGTGTCTATGGCTACACCTTC. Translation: CASSRSGSPGVYGYTF.

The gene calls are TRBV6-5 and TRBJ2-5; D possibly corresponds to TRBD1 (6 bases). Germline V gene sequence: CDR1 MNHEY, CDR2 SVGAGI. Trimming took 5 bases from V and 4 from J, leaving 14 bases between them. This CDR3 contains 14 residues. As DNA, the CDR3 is TGTGCCAGCAGTAGGACAGTTGTGGGAGAGACCCAGTACTTC. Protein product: CASSRTVVGETQYF.

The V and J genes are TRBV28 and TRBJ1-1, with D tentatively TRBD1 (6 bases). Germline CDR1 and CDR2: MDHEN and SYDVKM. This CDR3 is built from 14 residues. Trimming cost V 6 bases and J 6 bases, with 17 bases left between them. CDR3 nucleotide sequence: TGTGCCAGCAGCTTTCGGAAACCAGGGGCTGAAGCTTTCTTT. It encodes CASSFRKPGAEAFF. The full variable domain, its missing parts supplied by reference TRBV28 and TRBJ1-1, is DVKVTQSSRYLVKRTGEKVFLECVQDMDHENMFWYRQDPGLGLRLIYFSYDVKMKEKGDIPEGYSVSREKKERFSLILESASTNQTSMYLCASSFRKPGAEAFFGQGTRLTVV.

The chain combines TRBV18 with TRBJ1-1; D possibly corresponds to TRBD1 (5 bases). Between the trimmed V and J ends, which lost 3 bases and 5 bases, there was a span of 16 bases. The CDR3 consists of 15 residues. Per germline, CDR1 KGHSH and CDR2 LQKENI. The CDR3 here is CASSPLGGERTEAFF. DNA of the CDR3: TGTGCCAGCTCACCCCTGGGGGGAGAACGGACTGAAGCTTTCTTT.

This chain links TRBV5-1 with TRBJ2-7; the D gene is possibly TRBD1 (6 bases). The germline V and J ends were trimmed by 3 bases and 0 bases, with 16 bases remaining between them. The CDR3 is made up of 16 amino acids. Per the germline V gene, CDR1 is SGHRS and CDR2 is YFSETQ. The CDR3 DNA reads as TGCGCCAGCAGCTCACCTACAGGGATTAGCTCCTACGAGCAGTACTTC. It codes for CASSSPTGISSYEQYF.

The CDR3 loop is CASGLFSYNEQFF. CDR3 coding DNA: TGTGCCAGCGGACTCTTTTCCTACAATGAGCAGTTCTTC. This chain uses TRBV7-2 with TRBJ2-1; tentatively, D is TRBD2 (5 bases). The germline V gene encodes CDR1 SGHTA and CDR2 FQGNSA. The V and J ends lost 8 bases and 1 base respectively, with 9 bases between them. The CDR3 totals 13 residues.

The CDR3 DNA sequence: TGTGCCAGCAGTTTGATGTACAGTTTCTTTAACTATGGCTACACCTTC. Translated: CASSLMYSFFNYGYTF. The chain carries TRBV27 and TRBJ1-2; unclear D gene. The germline V gene has CDR1 MNHEY and CDR2 SMNVEV (reference sequence). V was cut by 3 bases and J by 1 base, with 15 bases left in between. The CDR3 sequence is 16 residues long.

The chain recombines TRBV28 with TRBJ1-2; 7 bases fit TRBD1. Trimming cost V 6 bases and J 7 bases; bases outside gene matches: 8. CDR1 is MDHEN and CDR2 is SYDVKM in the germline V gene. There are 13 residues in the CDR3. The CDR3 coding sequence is TGTGCCAGCAGACGACAGGGAGTGGTTGGCTACACCTTC. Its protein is CASRRQGVVGYTF.

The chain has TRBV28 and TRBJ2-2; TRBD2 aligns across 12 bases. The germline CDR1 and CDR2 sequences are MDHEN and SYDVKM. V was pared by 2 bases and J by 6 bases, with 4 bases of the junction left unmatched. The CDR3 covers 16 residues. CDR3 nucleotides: TGTGCCAGCAGTTTAACTAGCGGGAGGTTGCCCGGGGAGCTGTTTTTT. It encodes CASSLTSGRLPGELFF.

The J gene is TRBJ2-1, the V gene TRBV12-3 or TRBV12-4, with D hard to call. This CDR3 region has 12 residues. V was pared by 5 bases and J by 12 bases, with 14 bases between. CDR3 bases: TGTGCCAGCAGTCGCCAAGTAGCTTCGCAGTTCTTC. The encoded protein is CASSRQVASQFF.

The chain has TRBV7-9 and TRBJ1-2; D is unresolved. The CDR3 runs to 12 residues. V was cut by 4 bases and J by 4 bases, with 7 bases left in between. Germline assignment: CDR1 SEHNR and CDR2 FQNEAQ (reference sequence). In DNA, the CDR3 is TGTGCCAGCAGCTCCCAGGTCTATGGCTACACCTTC. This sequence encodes CASSSQVYGYTF.